These 20 T cell receptor beta chains share one sample of origin, sequenced in a study of control samples from healthy donors and cancer patients. Assay: immunoSEQ multiplex PCR; the TCRdb copy retains only in-frame clones and omits some. Among around 140,000 clones listed, about 91% were seen once. The sequenced sample was blood. All receptors derive from a man aged 25 to 40 in good health.

This chain joins TRBV12-3 or TRBV12-4 and TRBJ1-2; D ambiguous. The CDR3 is made up of 12 amino acids. V dropped 2 bases and J dropped 1 base, with 2 bases sitting between them. In DNA, the CDR3 is TGTGCCAGCAGTTTATTTAACTATGGCTACACCTTC. Its translation is CASSLFNYGYTF.

V and J are TRBV28 and TRBJ2-7; no definite D call. The V end was cut by 2 bases, the J end by 2 bases, with 4 bases between. The CDR3 extends over 12 amino acids. The germline gives CDR1 MDHEN, CDR2 SYDVKM. CDR3 DNA sequence: TGTGCCAGCAGTTTAACCGCCTACGAGCAGTACTTC. Protein sequence: CASSLTAYEQYF.

This clone showed up just once. V and J are TRBV5-5 and TRBJ2-7; 9 bases agree with TRBD2. Germline V gives CDR1 SGHKS, CDR2 YYEKEE (reference sequence). V lost 5 bases, J lost 5 bases, and 8 bases stayed unmatched. CDR3 length: 14 amino acids. The CDR3 DNA reads as TGTGCCAGCAGTCTGCGGGGGGGGCCCGACGAGCAGTACTTC. Protein product: CASSLRGGPDEQYF.

The chain couples TRBV30 to TRBJ2-7, with D perhaps TRBD2 (5 bases). Germline assignment: CDR1 GTSNPN and CDR2 SVGIG (reference sequence). The CDR3 sequence is 14 residues long. Trimming cost V 0 bases and J 3 bases, with 12 bases left between them. Here the CDR3 reads CAWSVPPGGYEQYF. DNA for the CDR3: TGTGCCTGGAGTGTTCCCCCTGGAGGCTACGAGCAGTACTTC.

The chain uses TRBV11-2 and TRBJ1-1; D not resolved. This CDR3 has 12 amino acids. Germline V gene lookup returns CDR1 SGHAT and CDR2 FQNNGV. The V gene lost 0 bases and the J gene lost 4 bases, with 3 bases spanning the gap. The CDR3 sequence is CASSLDGTEAFF. The DNA for the CDR3 is TGTGCCAGCAGCTTAGATGGCACTGAAGCTTTCTTT.

The genes are TRBV7-3 and TRBJ2-3; D is possibly TRBD1 or TRBD2 (5 bases each). This CDR3 has 15 amino acids. CDR1 and CDR2 from the germline V gene are SGHTA and FQGTGA. V lost 0 bases and J 5 bases, leaving 12 bases between the germline ends. The CDR3 sequence is CASSLTGTMVDTQYF. In nucleotides, the CDR3 is TGTGCCAGCAGCTTAACTGGGACGATGGTAGATACGCAGTATTTT. The full variable domain, rest sourced from reference TRBV7-3 and TRBJ2-3, is GAGVSQTPSNKVTEKGKYVELRCDPISGHTALYWYRQSLGQGPEFLIYFQGTGAADDSGLPNDRFFAVRPEGSVSTLKIQRTERGDSAVYLCASSLTGTMVDTQYFGPGTRLTVL.

This clone was counted once. DNA of the CDR3: TGTGCTAGTGGTTTGGGCTCTGGGGCCAACGTCCTGACTTTC. It encodes CASGLGSGANVLTF. The chain links TRBV12-5 to TRBJ2-6, with D unclear. Trimming cost V 1 base and J 0 bases, with 1 base left between them. The CDR3 covers 14 residues. The V gene's germline CDR1 is LGHNT and CDR2 FRNRAP.

V usage is TRBV19 and J usage is TRBJ2-1; 10 bases map to TRBD2. The CDR3 length is 15 residues. V lost 3 bases and J lost 8; bases outside the gene matches: 7. Germline CDR1 LNHDA, CDR2 SQIVND (reference sequence). The CDR3 sequence: CASSIRSGGADEQFF. The CDR3 DNA sequence: TGTGCCAGTAGTATTAGGAGCGGGGGGGCAGATGAGCAGTTCTTC.

This clone is a singleton in its sample. The chain has TRBV6-5 and TRBJ2-7; perhaps TRBD2 as D (7 bases). The germline CDR1 and CDR2 sequences are MNHEY and SVGAGI. This CDR3 is 15 amino acids long. The V end was cut by 11 bases, the J end by 4 bases, with 24 bases between. The CDR3 DNA reads TGTGCCGGACAACAACACAGGGAGGGGGGATACGAGCAGTACTTC. Translated, it gives CAGQQHREGGYEQYF.

The chain employs TRBV5-8 and TRBJ2-7; D unresolved. Germline V gene data show CDR1 as SGHTS and CDR2 as YDEGEE. Trimming took 0 bases from V and 3 from J, leaving 10 bases between them. This CDR3 spans 14 amino acids. Here the CDR3 reads CASSLGEHVYEQYF. Here the CDR3 DNA reads TGTGCCAGCAGCTTGGGAGAACACGTCTACGAGCAGTACTTC.

V gene TRBV5-6 combines with J gene TRBJ1-6; the D gene is possibly TRBD1 (5 bases). CDR3 length: 15 residues. Germline CDR1 and CDR2: SGHDT and YYEEEE. Between the trimmed V and J ends, which lost 4 bases and 6 bases, there was a span of 14 bases. The CDR3 loop reads CASSAGPVGNSPLHF. The CDR3 DNA reads as TGTGCCAGCAGCGCGGGGCCTGTCGGTAATTCACCCCTCCACTTT.

The chain joins TRBV28 to TRBJ1-3, with 9 bases that match TRBD1. The junction had 9 bases not matched to a gene; V was cut back by 5 bases and J by 1 base. Germline assignment: CDR1 MDHEN and CDR2 SYDVKM. The CDR3 has 17 residues. As DNA, the CDR3 is TGTGCCAGCAGTCCGGGACAGGGAGGATTATCTGGAAACACCATATATTTT. This gives the protein CASSPGQGGLSGNTIYF.

The gene calls are TRBV18 and TRBJ1-2; D call uncertain. The CDR3 spans 11 residues. Germline V lookup: CDR1 KGHSH, CDR2 LQKENI. The V end was cut by 5 bases, the J end by 5 bases, with 6 bases between. Written as DNA, the CDR3 is TGTGCCAGCTCAGCAGAATATGGCTACACCTTC. Encoded protein: CASSAEYGYTF.

In DNA, the CDR3 is TGTGCCAGCAGCTCCTACCATAGACAGGGGTACAATGAGCAGTTCTTC. Amino acid sequence: CASSSYHRQGYNEQFF. The rearrangement joins TRBV7-3 to TRBJ2-1; 8 bases map to TRBD1. In germline, CDR1 is SGHTA, CDR2 FQGTGA. There are 16 residues in the CDR3. V dropped 4 bases and J dropped 4; count of bases not matched to a gene: 9. Based on the CDR3 plus reference TRBV7-3 and TRBJ2-1, the full variable domain is GAGVSQTPSNKVTEKGKYVELRCDPISGHTALYWYRQSLGQGPEFLIYFQGTGAADDSGLPNDRFFAVRPEGSVSTLKIQRTERGDSAVYLCASSSYHRQGYNEQFFGPGTRLTVL.

A note on this clone: Other DNA sequences within the sample encode an identical CDR3. The chain has TRBV21-1 and TRBJ1-5. TRBV21-1 is listed as a pseudogene. The CDR3 runs to 18 residues. In DNA form, the CDR3 reads TGTGCCAGCAGCAAAGCCGAGTATGAGCAGGATAGCAATCAGCCTCAGCATTTT. As protein: CASSKAEYEQDSNQPQHF.

This clone showed up just once. The genes are TRBV7-2 and TRBJ2-3; D may be TRBD1 or TRBD2 (5 bases each). The germline V and J ends were trimmed by 6 bases and 4 bases, with 17 bases remaining between them. This CDR3 spans 15 amino acids. Germline loops: CDR1 SGHTA, CDR2 FQGNSA. The CDR3 sequence: CASSPGTNNADTQYF. The CDR3 bases are TGTGCCAGCAGTCCCGGGACCAACAACGCAGATACGCAGTATTTT.

V is TRBV12-5 and J is TRBJ2-7; TRBD2 matches at 8 bases. Germline CDR1 LGHNT, CDR2 FRNRAP. The CDR3 is 16 amino acids. The V gene end was trimmed by 1 base and the J gene end by 1 base; junction bases not matched to a gene: 6. This CDR3 is CASGLGGAGGSYEQYF. CDR3 bases: TGTGCTAGTGGTTTGGGGGGCGCGGGGGGATCCTACGAGCAGTACTTC.

A word on this clone: Additional DNA sequences in this sample encode the identical CDR3. This chain joins TRBV7-9 and TRBJ1-5; no clear D. V dropped 5 bases and J dropped 4 bases, with 6 bases sitting between them. CDR3 size: 12 residues. In germline, CDR1 is SEHNR, CDR2 FQNEAQ (reference sequence). CDR3: CASSLGNQPQHF. CDR3 nucleotide sequence: TGTGCCAGCAGCCTAGGGAATCAGCCCCAGCATTTT.

The rearrangement joins TRBV19 to TRBJ2-1; possibly TRBD1 for D (6 bases). The germline V gene has CDR1 LNHDA and CDR2 SQIVND (reference sequence). The CDR3 spans 16 residues. V was cut by 0 bases and J by 7 bases, with 16 bases left in between. The CDR3 here is CASSIDGTPLDNEQFF. In DNA, the CDR3 is TGTGCCAGTAGTATAGATGGGACACCGTTGGATAATGAGCAGTTCTTC.

The gene calls are TRBV30 and TRBJ1-2; 7 bases line up with TRBD1. V gave up 5 bases and J gave up 0 bases; unmatched junction bases: 9. This CDR3 spans 15 amino acids. Germline CDR1 and CDR2: GTSNPN and SVGIG (reference sequence). The CDR3 nucleotides read TGTGCCTGGGCCGGACAGGCCGGATCTAACTATGGCTACACCTTC. It specifies CAWAGQAGSNYGYTF.